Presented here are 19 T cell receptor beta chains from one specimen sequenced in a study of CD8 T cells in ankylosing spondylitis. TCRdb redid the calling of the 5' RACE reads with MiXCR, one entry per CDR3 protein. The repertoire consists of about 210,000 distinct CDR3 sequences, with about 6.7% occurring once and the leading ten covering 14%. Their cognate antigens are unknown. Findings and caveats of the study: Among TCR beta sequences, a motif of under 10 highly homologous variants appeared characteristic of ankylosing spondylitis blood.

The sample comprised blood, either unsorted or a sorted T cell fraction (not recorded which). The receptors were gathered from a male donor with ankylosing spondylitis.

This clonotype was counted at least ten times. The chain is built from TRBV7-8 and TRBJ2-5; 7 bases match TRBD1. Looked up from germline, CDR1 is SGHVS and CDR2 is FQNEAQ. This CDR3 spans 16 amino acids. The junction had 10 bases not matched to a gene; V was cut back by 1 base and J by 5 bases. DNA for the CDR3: TGTGCCAGCAGCTTAGAGTTATACAGGGGCAGGGAGACCCAGTACTTC. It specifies CASSLELYRGRETQYF.

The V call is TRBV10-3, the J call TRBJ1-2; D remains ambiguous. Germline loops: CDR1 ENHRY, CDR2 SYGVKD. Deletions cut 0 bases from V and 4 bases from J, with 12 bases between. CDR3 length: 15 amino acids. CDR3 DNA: TGTGCCATCAGTGAGTCGAGTGGGGAAGGCTATGGCTACACCTTC. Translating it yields CAISESSGEGYGYTF.

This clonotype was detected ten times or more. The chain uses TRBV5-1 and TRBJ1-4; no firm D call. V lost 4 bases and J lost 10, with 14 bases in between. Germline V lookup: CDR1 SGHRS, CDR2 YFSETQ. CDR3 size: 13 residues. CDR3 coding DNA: TGCGCCAGCAGCGAGAAAGGAATTGGAAAACTGTTTTTT. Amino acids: CASSEKGIGKLFF.

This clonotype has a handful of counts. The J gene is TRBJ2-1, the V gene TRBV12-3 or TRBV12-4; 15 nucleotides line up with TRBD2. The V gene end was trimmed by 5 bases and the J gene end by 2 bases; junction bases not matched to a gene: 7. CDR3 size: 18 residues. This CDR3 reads CASSPGTSGGMPYNEQFF. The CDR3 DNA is TGTGCCAGCAGTCCCGGGACTAGCGGGGGGATGCCCTACAATGAGCAGTTCTTC.

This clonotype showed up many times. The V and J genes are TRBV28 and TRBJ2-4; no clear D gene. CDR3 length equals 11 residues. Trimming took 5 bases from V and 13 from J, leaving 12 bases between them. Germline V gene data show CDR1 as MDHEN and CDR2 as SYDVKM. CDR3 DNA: TGTGCCAGCAGTCATTCGGGCCAGCAGTACTTC. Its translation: CASSHSGQQYF.

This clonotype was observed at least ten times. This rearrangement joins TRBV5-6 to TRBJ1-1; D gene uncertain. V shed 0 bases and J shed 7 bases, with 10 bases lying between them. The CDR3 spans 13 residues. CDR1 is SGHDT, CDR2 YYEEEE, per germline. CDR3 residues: CASSLVGDFEAFF. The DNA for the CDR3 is TGTGCCAGCAGCTTGGTAGGCGATTTTGAAGCTTTCTTT. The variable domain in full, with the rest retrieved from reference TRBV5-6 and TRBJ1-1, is DAGVTQSPTHLIKTRGQQVTLRCSPKSGHDTVSWYQQALGQGPQFIFQYYEEEERQRGNFPDRFSGHQFPNYSSELNVNALLLGDSALYLCASSLVGDFEAFFGQGTRLTVV.

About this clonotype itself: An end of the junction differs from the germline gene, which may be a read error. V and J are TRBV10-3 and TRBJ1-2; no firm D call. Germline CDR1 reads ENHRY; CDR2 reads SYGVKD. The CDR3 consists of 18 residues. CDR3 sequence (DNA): TGTGCCATCACTTCCCCGGTGGCCTCCGGGGTTAATAACTATGGCTACCCCTTC. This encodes CAITSPVASGVNNYGYPF.

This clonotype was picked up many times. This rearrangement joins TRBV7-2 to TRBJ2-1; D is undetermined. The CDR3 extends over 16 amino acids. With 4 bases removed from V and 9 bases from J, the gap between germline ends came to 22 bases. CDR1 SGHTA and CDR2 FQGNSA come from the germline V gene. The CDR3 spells CASSSPVLLASPEQFF. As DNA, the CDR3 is TGTGCCAGCAGCTCCCCCGTCCTCCTGGCCAGTCCTGAGCAGTTCTTC.

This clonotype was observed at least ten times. As DNA, the CDR3 is TGTGCCAGCAGCTCCCGGGGGATGAGCGAGCAGTACTTC. This codes for CASSSRGMSEQYF. The chain recombines TRBV7-9 with TRBJ2-7; D is perhaps TRBD2 (6 bases). V was cut by 4 bases and J by 6 bases, with 13 bases left in between. Germline CDR1 is SEHNR and CDR2 is FQNEAQ (reference sequence). The CDR3 spans 13 residues.

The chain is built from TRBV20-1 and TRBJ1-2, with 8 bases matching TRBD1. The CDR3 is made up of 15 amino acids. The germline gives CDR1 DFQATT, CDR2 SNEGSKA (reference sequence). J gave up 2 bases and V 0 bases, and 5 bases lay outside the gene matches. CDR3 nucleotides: TGCAGTGCTAGAGATTGGGGACAGGACAACTATGGCTACACCTTC. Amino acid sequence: CSARDWGQDNYGYTF.

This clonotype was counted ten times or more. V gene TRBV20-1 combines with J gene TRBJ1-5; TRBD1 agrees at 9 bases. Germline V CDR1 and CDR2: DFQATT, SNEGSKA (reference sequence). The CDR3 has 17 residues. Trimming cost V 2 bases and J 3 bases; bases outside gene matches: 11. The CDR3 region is CSARYRDREAYNQPQHF. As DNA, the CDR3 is TGCAGTGCTAGATACCGGGACAGGGAAGCGTACAATCAGCCCCAGCATTTT.

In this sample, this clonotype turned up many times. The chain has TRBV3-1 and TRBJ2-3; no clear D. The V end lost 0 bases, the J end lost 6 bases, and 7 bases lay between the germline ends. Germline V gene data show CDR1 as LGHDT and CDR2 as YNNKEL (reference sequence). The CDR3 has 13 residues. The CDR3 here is CASSQDMEDTQYF. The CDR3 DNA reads TGTGCCAGCAGCCAAGATATGGAGGATACGCAGTATTTT.

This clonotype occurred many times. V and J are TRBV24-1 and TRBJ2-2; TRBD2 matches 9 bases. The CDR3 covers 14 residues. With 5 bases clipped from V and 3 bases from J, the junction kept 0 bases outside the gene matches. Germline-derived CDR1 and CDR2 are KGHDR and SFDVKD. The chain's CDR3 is CATSGTSDTGELFF. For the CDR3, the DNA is TGTGCCACCAGTGGGACTAGCGACACCGGGGAGCTGTTTTTT.

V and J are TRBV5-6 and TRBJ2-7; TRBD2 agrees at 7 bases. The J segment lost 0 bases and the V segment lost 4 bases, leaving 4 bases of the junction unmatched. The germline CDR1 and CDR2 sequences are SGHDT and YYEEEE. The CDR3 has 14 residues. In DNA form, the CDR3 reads TGTGCCAGCAGCCTAGCGGAGATCTCCTACGAGCAGTACTTC. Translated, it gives CASSLAEISYEQYF.

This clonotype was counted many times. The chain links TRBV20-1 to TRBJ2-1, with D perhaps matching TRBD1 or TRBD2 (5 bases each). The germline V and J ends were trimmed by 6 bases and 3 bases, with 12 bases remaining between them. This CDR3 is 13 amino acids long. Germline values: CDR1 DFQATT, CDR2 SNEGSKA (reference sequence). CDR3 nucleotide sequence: TGCAGTGCCACGGGGCGGAACTACAATGAGCAGTTCTTC. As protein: CSATGRNYNEQFF.

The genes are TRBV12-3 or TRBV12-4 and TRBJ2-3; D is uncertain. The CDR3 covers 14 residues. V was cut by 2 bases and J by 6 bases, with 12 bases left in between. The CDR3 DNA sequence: TGTGCCAGCAGTTTACTGGGTGTGGTGGATACGCAGTATTTT. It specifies CASSLLGVVDTQYF.

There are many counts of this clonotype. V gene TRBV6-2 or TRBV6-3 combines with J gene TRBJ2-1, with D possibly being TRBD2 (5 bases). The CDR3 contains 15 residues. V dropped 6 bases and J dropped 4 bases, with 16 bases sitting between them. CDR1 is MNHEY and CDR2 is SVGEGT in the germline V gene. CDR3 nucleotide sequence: TGTGCCAGCAGCTTGCTAGGAGTAGCGTACAATGAGCAGTTCTTC. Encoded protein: CASSLLGVAYNEQFF.

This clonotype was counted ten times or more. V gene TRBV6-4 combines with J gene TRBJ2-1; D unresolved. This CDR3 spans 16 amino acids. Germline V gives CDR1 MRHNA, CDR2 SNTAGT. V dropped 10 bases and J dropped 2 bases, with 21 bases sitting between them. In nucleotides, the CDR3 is TGTGCCACCTCCAAGTCCGGACGACGGGCCTACAATGAGCAGTTCTTC. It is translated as CATSKSGRRAYNEQFF.

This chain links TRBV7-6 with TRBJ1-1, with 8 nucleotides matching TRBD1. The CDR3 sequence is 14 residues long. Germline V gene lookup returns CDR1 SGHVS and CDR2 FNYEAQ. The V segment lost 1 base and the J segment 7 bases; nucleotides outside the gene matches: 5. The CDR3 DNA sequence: TGTGCCAGCAGCTTAGTGCTGACAGGGGATGAAGCTTTCTTT. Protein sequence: CASSLVLTGDEAFF.